This T cell receptor beta chain originates from a study of T cells in Graves' hyperthyroidism and ophthalmopathy (dated by TCRdb to between 2018 and 2020). Regarding the complete study: Peripheral blood samples were taken at the time of initial diagnosis, prior to any treatment. Prospective prediction of ophthalmopathy was tested in an independent validation cohort consisting of roughly 19 hyperthyroidism patients and more than 15 patients who later progressed to ophthalmopathy. The 95 to 100 discovery patients were randomly divided into training and test sets at a 7:3 ratio. In addition, the study compared T-cell repertoires in thyroid tissue and in blood from a handful of Graves' hyperthyroidism patients. According to the paper, TCR Vbeta CDR3 sequencing was carried out on 135 peripheral blood samples, which came from 40 to 45 ophthalmopathy, under 80 hyperthyroidism and about 17 progressor patients. After blood sampling, hyperthyroidism patients were treated with methimazole at a starting dose of 30 mg daily, and ophthalmopathy patients were treated with high-dose intravenous methylprednisolone. TCR V-J signatures able to tell the groups apart were searched for in a discovery cohort of 90 to 100 patients, of whom about 40 had Graves' ophthalmopathy and under 65 had stable Graves' hyperthyroidism. Results the study describes overall, beyond this receptor: Sample size was not statistically predetermined, and blinding of investigators to group allocation was not performed. Most expanded thyroid clonotypes (frequency above 0.001) were also found in blood, which suggests that blood repertoires may mirror thyroid immune responses. In cross-validation, a model built on a 13 V-J signature told ophthalmopathy apart from stable hyperthyroidism with 87.88% sensitivity and roughly 81% specificity, and in testing the same model reached 80%/75%. In validation, the model predicted progression to ophthalmopathy a median of about 6.8 months before onset, with about 67% sensitivity and 72.22% specificity.

This clonotype has ten or more counts. Its antigen remains unidentified. Base qualities are not at hand, and no much larger clone is one base apart. Ophthalmopathy patients had moderately to severely active disease, with a Clinical Activity Score of 3 or more, a NOSPECS grade of 4 or more, and a disease duration of less than 3 months. Exclusion was applied to patients with uncontrolled infections, other autoimmune diseases, pregnancy or lactation. Clinical symptoms, serum thyroxine and TRAb, thyroid ultrasound, and orbital computed tomography formed the basis for the diagnoses. Ficoll-Paque density gradient centrifugation was used to isolate PBMCs from approximately 10 ml of fresh peripheral blood. Total RNA was extracted with Trizol reagent, and quality was checked on an Agilent 2100 Bioanalyzer. TCR beta CDR3 regions were amplified from RNA transcripts. A first-round RT-PCR of the TCR CDR3 used the HTBI primer set with the Qiagen OneStep RT-PCR kit. The libraries were constructed in a second round of multiplex PCR and then size-selected and purified. Libraries were sequenced paired-end with 100 bp reads on an Illumina HiSeq2000. The paper's data handling went like this. SOAPnuke was used to process the raw data, with reads discarded if the reads contained adapters or uncalled bases, had a mean Phred below 15, or lacked an exact constant-primer or identifier match. High-quality paired reads were merged using COPE v1.2.5, and each unique nucleotide sequence was defined as a clonotype. MiTCR v1.1 was used to align clonotypes to the IMGT TRBV, TRBD and TRBJ reference segments. The analysis included only V-J combinations with a frequency above 0.0001, which together covered approximately 99% of the repertoires. The TCS score was defined as F50 (clonal expansion) divided by E x V (chaos), with BLOSUM62-based TCRdist calculated between CDR3 peptides within each V-J. Welch's t-statistics and random forest reduced roughly 540 V-J features to fewer than 15, which were used in a naive Bayes classifier (R e1071). TCRdb trimmed public reads at Q25 via fastp, called clones via MiXCR and kept in-frame beta chains. Every entry covers one CDR3 protein and lists the most common genes and DNA from its rows. The authors' filters were not applied to this entry. Within this sample are about 400,000 distinct CDR3 sequences, with approximately 14% of them counted one time only. The leading ten clones occupy about 19% of the sample.

V is pared back by 3 bases and J by 2 bases, with 12 bases lying between the germline termini. The germline V gene (reference sequence) yields LGHDT for CDR1 and YNNKEL for CDR2. CDR3 length: 15 amino acids, cysteine to phenylalanine. Only CDR3 DNA is held: 45 bases, read in frame from base 1. Sample: blood. This clonotype was obtained from a woman in her thirties with Graves' ophthalmopathy. The V gene is TRBV3-1 and the J gene is TRBJ2-3, with no confidently assigned D gene. The CDR3 amino acid sequence is: CASSQLLDYTDTQYF. The DNA sequence reads TGTGCCAGCAGCCAGCTTTTGGATTACACAGATACGCAGTATTTT.